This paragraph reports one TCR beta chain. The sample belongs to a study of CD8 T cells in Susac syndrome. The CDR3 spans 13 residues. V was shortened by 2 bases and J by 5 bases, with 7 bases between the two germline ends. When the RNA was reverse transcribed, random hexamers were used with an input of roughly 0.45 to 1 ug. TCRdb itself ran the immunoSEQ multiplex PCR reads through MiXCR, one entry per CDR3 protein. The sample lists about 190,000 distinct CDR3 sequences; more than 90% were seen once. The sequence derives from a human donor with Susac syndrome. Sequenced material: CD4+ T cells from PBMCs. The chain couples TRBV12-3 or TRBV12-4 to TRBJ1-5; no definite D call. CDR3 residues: CASSLRRDQPQHF. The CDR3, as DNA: TGTGCCAGCAGTTTAAGGAGGGATCAGCCCCAGCATTTT.